A single sample gave rise to the 7 T cell receptor beta chains below, sequenced in a study of vaccination and CD4 T cells after COVID-19. No cognate antigen is known for these TCRs. Treatment here: 10-day PBMC culture with coronavirus spike peptide pools or control peptides (ViraFEST assay). With the Oncomine TCR Beta short-read assay, DNA from cultured CD4+ T cells was sequenced. Each CDR3 protein is one row after TCRdb ran MiXCR on the PCR reads. This sample carries some 10,000 distinct CDR3 sequences, around 67% of them seen once, and the ten largest clones take less than 9%. The sample was CD4+ T cells from blood, cultured in vitro. The origin of the receptors is a human donor who had recovered from COVID-19.

By proportion, this clonotype is large. The chain employs TRBV20-1 and TRBJ2-6; TRBD2 matches 8 bases. The germline gives CDR1 DFQATT, CDR2 SNEGSKA (reference sequence). The V segment lost 1 base and the J segment 0 bases; nucleotides outside the gene matches: 11. This CDR3 is 19 amino acids long. The DNA of the CDR3 is TGCAGTGCTAGAGTTTACAGAGCGGGAGCGTCCTCTGGGGCCAACGTCCTGACTTTC. It specifies CSARVYRAGASSGANVLTF.

The chain couples TRBV20-1 to TRBJ1-5, with 10 nucleotides matching TRBD1. Looked up from germline, CDR1 is DFQATT and CDR2 is SNEGSKA (reference sequence). CDR3 size: 12 residues. With 5 bases clipped from V and 9 bases from J, the junction kept 4 bases outside the gene matches. The CDR3 DNA reads as TGCAGTGCTGTGGGACAGGGGAGGCCCCAGCATTTT. Protein: CSAVGQGRPQHF.

CDR3 sequence reads: CASSLIWGETQYF. CDR3 nucleotides: TGTGCCAGCAGCCTAATTTGGGGTGAGACCCAGTACTTC. This chain uses TRBV11-2 with TRBJ2-5; D not resolved. V was pared by 5 bases and J by 5 bases, with 12 bases between. There are 13 residues in the CDR3. Looked up from germline, CDR1 is SGHAT and CDR2 is FQNNGV.

This chain links TRBV6-5 with TRBJ1-5; D perhaps matches TRBD1 (6 bases). This CDR3 spans 17 amino acids. Looked up from germline, CDR1 is MNHEY and CDR2 is SVGAGI. Trimming stripped 4 bases from V and 0 bases from J, with 16 bases between. The CDR3 DNA reads as TGTGCCAGCAGTTCAGGGGTTGGGCGGGGTAGCAATCAGCCCCAGCATTTT. It yields the protein CASSSGVGRGSNQPQHF.

V usage is TRBV19 and J usage is TRBJ1-5; D gene uncertain. V was pared by 4 bases and J by 2 bases, with 9 bases between. Germline CDR1 and CDR2: LNHDA and SQIVND (reference sequence). The CDR3 runs to 14 residues. This chain's CDR3 is CASSREAGNQPQHF. The CDR3 DNA follows: TGTGCCAGTAGTAGGGAGGCCGGCAATCAGCCCCAGCATTTT.

The CDR3 region is CASSLPITDLASSYNSPLHF. In nucleotides, the CDR3 is TGTGCCAGCAGTCTTCCAATTACAGACTTAGCGAGCTCCTATAATTCACCCCTCCACTTT. The rearrangement joins TRBV28 to TRBJ1-6; D is uncertain. Germline CDR1 and CDR2: MDHEN and SYDVKM. Trimming stripped 5 bases from V and 0 bases from J, with 23 bases between. The CDR3 extends over 20 amino acids.

The genes are TRBV20-1 and TRBJ1-5, with 9 positions matching TRBD1. V gave up 6 bases and J gave up 2 bases; unmatched junction bases: 14. The CDR3 is 17 amino acids. Germline CDR1 DFQATT, CDR2 SNEGSKA (reference sequence). CDR3 DNA sequence: TGCAGTGCCGCCGGGACAGGGAGACTTCACCGCAATCAGCCCCAGCATTTT. It translates to CSAAGTGRLHRNQPQHF.